Below, 27 T cell receptor beta chains from the same sample are listed, as sequenced in a study of blood T cell repertoires in COVID-19. Libraries were prepared by immunoSEQ multiplex PCR; TCRdb keeps only in-frame clonotypes and omits some of them. The repertoire holds 160,000 or so clones, about 90% seen once, with around 3% in the top ten. Material: peripheral blood. These receptors originate from a man aged 55 to 70 with acute or convalescent COVID-19.

This clone was detected once. This chain connects TRBV6-5 to TRBJ1-1; no clear D gene. Germline V lookup: CDR1 MNHEY, CDR2 SVGAGI. Trimming stripped 3 bases from V and 1 base from J, with 12 bases between. The CDR3 spans 15 residues. In DNA form, the CDR3 reads TGTGCCAGCAGTTATAATTGGAGGCAGAACACTGAAGCTTTCTTT. It specifies CASSYNWRQNTEAFF.

V usage is TRBV9 and J usage is TRBJ1-2; D ambiguous. V shed 4 bases and J shed 5 bases, with 15 bases lying between them. The germline V gene encodes CDR1 SGDLS and CDR2 YYNGEE. The CDR3 runs 14 residues. Here the CDR3 DNA reads TGTGCCAGCAGCCCCCCCGCAGAACAGTATGGCTACACCTTC. It specifies CASSPPAEQYGYTF.

The rearrangement links TRBV19 to TRBJ1-2; perhaps TRBD1 as D (5 bases). Trimming removed 0 bases at V and 6 bases at J, with 11 bases between. The CDR3 runs to 14 residues. Germline lookup yields CDR1 LNHDA and CDR2 SQIVND (reference sequence). CDR3 in DNA: TGTGCCAGTAGTATAGACCGGAGGGGAAATGGCTACACCTTC. It specifies CASSIDRRGNGYTF.

The chain joins TRBV7-9 to TRBJ1-2, with 7 bases aligning to TRBD1. CDR3 length: 14 amino acids. V dropped 5 bases and J dropped 5; count of bases not matched to a gene: 8. In germline, CDR1 is SEHNR, CDR2 FQNEAQ (reference sequence). The CDR3, as DNA: TGTGCCAGCAGCATACAGGGGTCGCATTATGGCTACACCTTC. Protein product: CASSIQGSHYGYTF.

The V gene is TRBV7-9, the J gene TRBJ2-2; no clear D. CDR3 size: 12 residues. Per germline, CDR1 SEHNR and CDR2 FQNEAQ (reference sequence). V lost 5 bases to trimming and J lost 7 bases, with 8 bases between them. The CDR3 here is CASSVFNGELFF. For the CDR3, the DNA is TGTGCCAGCAGCGTCTTTAACGGGGAGCTGTTTTTT.

V gene TRBV19 combines with J gene TRBJ1-5; D perhaps matches TRBD1 (5 bases). Germline loops: CDR1 LNHDA, CDR2 SQIVND (reference sequence). This CDR3 has 15 residues. Trimming left V 7 bases short and J 0 bases short, with 13 bases between. This chain's CDR3 is CASMGGDYSNQPQHF. CDR3 bases: TGTGCCAGTATGGGCGGGGACTATAGCAATCAGCCCCAGCATTTT.

This clone came up a few times. V and J are TRBV7-8 and TRBJ1-3, with D uncertain. This CDR3 has 16 amino acids. Germline CDR1 is SGHVS and CDR2 is FQNEAQ. Trimming removed 0 bases from V and 5 bases from J, with 14 bases in between. The CDR3 reads CASSLAPQVARNTIYF. CDR3 DNA: TGTGCCAGCAGCTTAGCGCCTCAGGTCGCTCGAAACACCATATATTTT.

In this sample, this clone turned up once. The chain joins TRBV5-1 to TRBJ2-3, with TRBD1 matching 8 bases. The CDR3 is 12 residues long. CDR1 SGHRS and CDR2 YFSETQ come from the germline V gene. V shed 7 bases, J shed 6 bases, and the junction held 4 bases outside the gene matches. The CDR3 nucleotides are TGCGCCAGCGGACAGGGATCCGATACGCAGTATTTT. Encoded protein: CASGQGSDTQYF.

The CDR3 reads CASSQGGTEAFF. The DNA of the CDR3 is TGTGCCAGCAGCCAGGGGGGAACTGAAGCTTTCTTT. V gene TRBV7-3 combines with J gene TRBJ1-1; TRBD1 matches 7 bases. Germline CDR1 reads SGHTA; CDR2 reads FQGTGA. The trim removed 5 bases at V and 5 bases at J, leaving 2 bases unmatched. This CDR3 is built from 12 residues.

The chain employs TRBV7-2 and TRBJ2-1; the D gene could be TRBD1 or TRBD2 (5 bases each). The germline V and J ends were trimmed by 5 bases and 2 bases, with 16 bases remaining between them. This CDR3 contains 16 residues. Germline V lookup: CDR1 SGHTA, CDR2 FQGNSA. The CDR3 region is CASSLGEFGPYNEQFF. In nucleotides, the CDR3 is TGTGCCAGCAGCCTAGGGGAGTTTGGACCCTACAATGAGCAGTTCTTC.

CDR3 amino acids: CASTIRGGWSEGTEAFF. In DNA form, the CDR3 reads TGTGCCAGCACTATAAGGGGGGGTTGGTCCGAGGGGACTGAAGCTTTCTTT. V is TRBV2 and J is TRBJ1-1, with a weak D call TRBD1 (6 bases). V was shortened by 7 bases and J by 5 bases, with 26 bases between the two germline ends. The CDR3 consists of 17 residues. CDR1 is SNHLY, CDR2 FYNNEI, per germline.

J is TRBJ1-3 and V is TRBV18, with 9 bases aligning to TRBD1. The V segment lost 5 bases and the J segment 0 bases; nucleotides outside the gene matches: 8. CDR3 length: 17 residues. The germline V gene has CDR1 KGHSH and CDR2 LQKENI. The CDR3 reads CASSAGTGRYSGNTIYF. In DNA, the CDR3 is TGTGCCAGCTCAGCGGGGACAGGGCGATACTCTGGAAACACCATATATTTT.

The chain joins TRBV4-2 to TRBJ1-6; 7 bases agree with TRBD1. CDR1 is LGHNA and CDR2 is YNFKEQ in the germline V gene. The CDR3 sequence is 16 residues long. Germline trimming cut 1 base from V and 7 bases from J; bases unmatched to any gene: 7. The CDR3 is CASSQGDSRSNSPLHF. The CDR3 DNA sequence: TGTGCCAGCAGCCAAGGGGACAGCCGTTCCAATTCACCCCTCCACTTT.

V usage is TRBV2 and J usage is TRBJ1-1; 8 bases fit TRBD1. CDR1 and CDR2 from the germline V gene are SNHLY and FYNNEI. J lost 5 bases, V lost 2 bases, and 10 bases had no gene match. This CDR3 has 16 residues. In DNA form, the CDR3 reads TGTGCCAGCAGTGAACGCAGTCGGACAGGGTTGACTGAAGCTTTCTTT. Protein: CASSERSRTGLTEAFF.

This clone was counted only a few times. The chain couples TRBV5-4 to TRBJ2-3, with TRBD1 matching over 10 bases. This CDR3 region has 15 residues. The V gene's germline CDR1 is SGHNT and CDR2 YYREEE (reference sequence). V gave up 4 bases and J gave up 4 bases; unmatched junction bases: 6. Written as DNA, the CDR3 is TGTGCCAGCAGCCAGGGGACAGGGGTTCCAGATACGCAGTATTTT. Amino acids: CASSQGTGVPDTQYF.

Details on this clone: A junction boundary mismatches the germline segment, possibly from a read error. The chain joins TRBV9 to TRBJ2-5; the match to TRBD2 covers 9 bases. Germline CDR1 is SGDLS and CDR2 is YYNGEE. The CDR3 covers 17 residues. The chain's CDR3 is CARSVGGGARGQETQYF. CDR3 sequence (DNA): TGTGCCCGCAGCGTAGGCGGGGGGGCCCGGGGGCAAGAGACCCAGTACTTC.

The chain employs TRBV5-6 and TRBJ1-1, with D perhaps TRBD1 (6 bases). CDR3 length: 13 amino acids. The germline gives CDR1 SGHDT, CDR2 YYEEEE. V was pared by 2 bases and J by 1 base, with 6 bases between. The CDR3 DNA follows: TGTGCCAGCAGCTTCAGGGGGAACACTGAAGCTTTCTTT. Translation: CASSFRGNTEAFF.

The chain carries TRBV7-9 and TRBJ2-2; D gene unclear. The germline V gene has CDR1 SEHNR and CDR2 FQNEAQ (reference sequence). This CDR3 is built from 15 residues. V was trimmed by 1 base and J by 5 bases, leaving 11 bases between them. CDR3 sequence (DNA): TGTGCCAGCAGCTTAGGCCCAGACACTACCGGGGAGCTGTTTTTT. Its protein is CASSLGPDTTGELFF.

V gene TRBV19 combines with J gene TRBJ1-5, with TRBD1 matching 8 bases. The CDR3 is 16 residues long. Germline CDR1 LNHDA, CDR2 SQIVND (reference sequence). With V trimmed by 5 bases and J by 0 bases, 6 bases remained unmatched. Written as DNA, the CDR3 is TGTGCCAGTAGTCTCAGGGGGCGGTATAGCAATCAGCCCCAGCATTTT. Its protein product is CASSLRGRYSNQPQHF. Full variable domain (rest looked up from reference TRBV19 and TRBJ1-5): DGGITQSPKYLFRKEGQNVTLSCEQNLNHDAMYWYRQDPGQGLRLIYYSQIVNDFQKGDIAEGYSVSREKKESFPLTVTSAQKNPTAFYLCASSLRGRYSNQPQHFGDGTRLSIL.

V gene TRBV21-1 combines with J gene TRBJ1-6. TRBV21-1 is assigned pseudogene status. The CDR3 runs to 18 residues. CDR3 amino acids: CASSKFITLSSYNSPLHF. The CDR3 DNA is TGTGCCAGCAGCAAATTCATCACCTTGAGCTCCTATAATTCACCCCTCCACTTT.

The chain links TRBV29-1 to TRBJ1-1; no clear D. Germline loops: CDR1 SQVTM, CDR2 ANQGSEA. This CDR3 is 12 amino acids long. V lost 4 bases, J lost 3 bases, and 9 bases lay in between. DNA of the CDR3: TGCAGCGTTGTAGCTGTGGACACTGAAGCTTTCTTT. Translated: CSVVAVDTEAFF.

The rearrangement uses TRBV7-2 and TRBJ2-2; TRBD2 matches at 7 bases. V was clipped by 5 bases and J by 7 bases; unmatched bases: 4. The CDR3 totals 13 residues. CDR1 and CDR2 from the germline V gene are SGHTA and FQGNSA. The CDR3 here is CASSTRTSGELFF. CDR3 DNA: TGTGCCAGCAGCACAAGGACTAGCGGGGAGCTGTTTTTT.

The V gene is TRBV14, the J gene TRBJ2-2, with D perhaps matching TRBD1 (5 bases). V lost 8 bases and J 5 bases, leaving 12 bases between the germline ends. CDR3 length: 13 amino acids. Germline V gives CDR1 SGHDN, CDR2 FVKESK. CDR3 region: CASRPRVTGELFF. CDR3 nucleotide sequence: TGTGCCAGCCGGCCCAGGGTTACCGGGGAGCTGTTTTTT.

This clone has just one count. This chain uses TRBV27 with TRBJ2-5; tentative D call: TRBD2 (5 bases). This CDR3 has 14 residues. Germline loops: CDR1 MNHEY, CDR2 SMNVEV (reference sequence). Trimming shortened V by 2 bases and J by 5 bases, and 12 bases separated the two germline ends. This chain's CDR3 is CASSLKGRGETQYF. In DNA, the CDR3 is TGTGCCAGCAGTTTAAAGGGCAGAGGGGAGACCCAGTACTTC.

This chain joins TRBV13 and TRBJ1-2; 8 positions agree with TRBD1. Trimming cost V 0 bases and J 4 bases; bases outside gene matches: 1. Looked up from germline, CDR1 is PRHDT and CDR2 is FYEKMQ (reference sequence). This CDR3 region has 14 residues. The CDR3 coding sequence is TGTGCCAGCAGCTTAGGGACAGGGGTCTATGGCTACACCTTC. Translating gives CASSLGTGVYGYTF.

This rearrangement joins TRBV9 to TRBJ2-3; 8 nucleotides agree with TRBD1. The CDR3 is made up of 14 amino acids. With V trimmed by 4 bases and J by 3 bases, 4 bases remained unmatched. Germline assignment: CDR1 SGDLS and CDR2 YYNGEE. This CDR3 reads CASSTGQGTDTQYF. DNA for the CDR3: TGTGCCAGCAGCACCGGACAGGGAACAGATACGCAGTATTTT.

The chain carries TRBV30 and TRBJ1-3, with D hard to call. V was trimmed by 1 base and J by 8 bases, leaving 9 bases between them. Germline V gene lookup returns CDR1 GTSNPN and CDR2 SVGIG (reference sequence). This CDR3 is built from 12 residues. As DNA, the CDR3 is TGTGCCTGGAGTGATGGGAGGCACACCATATATTTT. Amino acids: CAWSDGRHTIYF.